This record looks at one TCR beta chain sequence and its context. Using immunoSEQ multiplex PCR, the repertoire was profiled, and TCRdb retains in-frame clones only, with some absent. The sample holds some 82,000 clones, roughly 97% seen once. The sample is drawn from a study of technical replicates of blood from a handful of donors. V gave up 4 bases and J gave up 2 bases; unmatched junction bases: 4. The CDR3 runs 14 residues. CDR1 and CDR2 from the germline V gene are SGHAT and FQNNGV. The receptor was derived from a human donor in good health. This sequence joins TRBV11-2 and TRBJ2-7, with 8 bases lining up with TRBD1. The sequencing sample was made of T cells isolated from PBMCs. The CDR3 spells CASSSLRGPYEQYF. CDR3 sequence (DNA): TGTGCCAGCAGCTCCCTCAGGGGGCCCTACGAGCAGTACTTC.